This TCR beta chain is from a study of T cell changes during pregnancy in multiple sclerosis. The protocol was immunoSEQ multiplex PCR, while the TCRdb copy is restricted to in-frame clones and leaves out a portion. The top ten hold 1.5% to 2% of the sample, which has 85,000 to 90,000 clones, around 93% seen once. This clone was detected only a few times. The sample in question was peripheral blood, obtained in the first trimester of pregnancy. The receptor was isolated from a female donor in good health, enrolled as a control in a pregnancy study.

CDR3 residues: CASSDPSTGAGYTF. CDR3 nucleotide sequence: TGTGCCAGCAGTGACCCATCGACAGGCGCTGGCTACACCTTC. The chain combines TRBV6-4 with TRBJ1-2; D is perhaps TRBD1 (6 bases). This CDR3 has 14 residues. CDR1 is MRHNA, CDR2 SNTAGT, per germline. V shed 2 bases and J shed 7 bases, with 14 bases lying between them.